The 21 T cell receptor beta chains below come from one sample, sequenced in a study of vaccination and CD4 T cells after COVID-19 (dated by TCRdb to the early 2020s). Library creation used PCR. TCRdb lists the instrument as Illumina iSeq 100. TCR sequencing of DNA from cultured CD4+ T cells used the Oncomine TCR Beta short-read assay at the Johns Hopkins FTIC core. Clones were called with MiXCR by TCRdb after fastp trimmed the public reads at Q25, and only in-frame beta chains were retained. Rows merge per CDR3 protein into single entries with the most common DNA and genes. This sample comprises around 27,000 distinct CDR3 sequences, 28% of them detected only once. The ten largest clones capture just over 7% of the sample. These receptors' antigens are unknown. The time point label, read with the paper, signifies: late sampling 161 to 241 days after vaccination in a few convalescent patients. Sample treatment or condition, as interpreted from the label and publication: approximately nine-day PBMC culture with coronavirus spike peptide pools or control peptides (ViraFEST assay).

This sample comprised CD4+ T cells from blood, cultured in vitro, obtained about 7 months after SARS-CoV-2 vaccination. All receptors derive from a human donor who had recovered from COVID-19.

A remark on this clonotype: Germline and junction disagree at one end, which may indicate a read error. The chain links TRBV6-5 to TRBJ1-2; tentatively, D is TRBD1 (6 bases). Per the germline V gene, CDR1 is MNHEY and CDR2 is SVGAGI. This CDR3 contains 17 residues. The DNA of the CDR3 is TGTGCCAGCAGTTACTCGTCATTCGGACAGTCAGACTATGGCCACACCTTC. The encoded protein is CASSYSSFGQSDYGHTF.

In its sample, this clonotype was seen a few times. The CDR3 bases are TGTGCCAGCAGCTTTTTAGACCGCGGAAAGTTCTTC. This gives the protein CASSFLDRGKFF. This rearrangement joins TRBV7-2 to TRBJ2-1; D ambiguous. V was shortened by 3 bases and J by 14 bases, with 14 bases between the two germline ends. Germline V CDR1 and CDR2: SGHTA, FQGNSA. The CDR3 is made up of 12 amino acids.

V usage is TRBV19 and J usage is TRBJ1-1, with D uncertain. V was cut by 4 bases and J by 0 bases, with 9 bases left in between. Germline CDR1 LNHDA, CDR2 SQIVND (reference sequence). CDR3 length: 14 amino acids. The CDR3 here is CASSTSRLNTEAFF. The CDR3 DNA reads TGTGCCAGTAGTACATCCCGACTGAACACTGAAGCTTTCTTT.

DNA for the CDR3: TGTGCCAGCAGTCTAATCCAGGGAGGGTCGACCGGGGAGCTGTTTTTT. Amino acids: CASSLIQGGSTGELFF. The V call is TRBV27, the J call TRBJ2-2, with 7 bases aligning to TRBD2. Germline CDR1 is MNHEY and CDR2 is SMNVEV (reference sequence). The CDR3 is made up of 16 amino acids. The V segment lost 5 bases and the J segment 5 bases; nucleotides outside the gene matches: 11.

The J gene is TRBJ2-1, the V gene TRBV20-1; D is undetermined. The CDR3 consists of 14 residues. Trimming cost V 6 bases and J 0 bases, with 12 bases left between them. Germline V gives CDR1 DFQATT, CDR2 SNEGSKA (reference sequence). CDR3 nucleotides: TGCAGTGCCATTAGACGCTCCTCCTACAATGAGCAGTTCTTC. Translated, it gives CSAIRRSSYNEQFF.

A few counts support this clonotype. The chain is built from TRBV20-1 and TRBJ2-1; D tentatively fits TRBD1 or TRBD2 (5 bases each). Trimming cost V 6 bases and J 9 bases, with 18 bases left between them. The germline V gene encodes CDR1 DFQATT and CDR2 SNEGSKA (reference sequence). The CDR3 runs to 13 residues. The CDR3 sequence: CSAAGTTDGEQFF. CDR3 sequence (DNA): TGCAGTGCGGCCGGGACCACTGACGGTGAGCAGTTCTTC.

This clonotype appeared a few times. This rearrangement joins TRBV15 to TRBJ2-7, with D unresolved. V lost 0 bases and J 1 base, leaving 10 bases between the germline ends. CDR1 and CDR2 (germline): LNHNV, YYDKDF (reference sequence). The length of the CDR3 is 15 residues. Written as DNA, the CDR3 is TGTGCCACCAGCAGAGATCTGGGCCAGTCCTACGAGCAGTACTTC. It yields the protein CATSRDLGQSYEQYF.

This clonotype turned up a few times. The rearrangement uses TRBV6-1 and TRBJ2-7; TRBD2 is a possible D gene (7 bases). Germline-derived CDR1 and CDR2 are MNHNS and SASEGT. The CDR3 runs to 14 residues. Trimming removed 3 bases from V and 2 bases from J, with 11 bases in between. The CDR3 bases are TGTGCCAGCAGTGAGGGCGGGGGCCCCTACGAGCAGTACTTC. As protein: CASSEGGGPYEQYF.

The J gene is TRBJ2-1, the V gene TRBV7-2, with D possibly TRBD2 on 6 matching bases. The V and J ends lost 6 bases and 2 bases respectively, with 17 bases between them. CDR1 is SGHTA, CDR2 FQGNSA, per germline. The CDR3 runs to 16 residues. CDR3: CASSSEGTLPYNEQFF. The DNA of the CDR3 is TGTGCCAGCAGTTCAGAAGGGACTCTCCCCTACAATGAGCAGTTCTTC.

This clonotype was seen a single time. The chain is built from TRBV7-4 and TRBJ1-4; 9 nucleotides match TRBD1. The CDR3 contains 16 residues. Germline V CDR1 and CDR2: SGHVT, SQSDAQ. Trimming at V came to 3 bases and at J to 5 bases, leaving 7 bases not matched to a gene. The CDR3 DNA is TGTGCCAGCAGCTTGGGACAGGGCTTTGCCAATGAAAAACTGTTTTTT. The encoded protein is CASSLGQGFANEKLFF.

The chain uses TRBV11-1 and TRBJ2-7; D is unclear. The V gene's germline CDR1 is SGHAT and CDR2 FQDESV (reference sequence). Trimming pared 2 bases from V and 3 bases from J, leaving 8 bases between. The CDR3 sequence is 13 residues long. The CDR3 protein is CASSLSRDYEQYF. The DNA of the CDR3 is TGTGCCAGCAGCTTAAGTAGAGACTACGAGCAGTACTTC.

The rearrangement joins TRBV4-1 to TRBJ1-5, with TRBD1 identical over 10 bases. There are 14 residues in the CDR3. From germline, CDR1 is MGHRA and CDR2 YSYEKL. V was pared by 4 bases and J by 6 bases, with 3 bases of the junction left unmatched. The CDR3 loop is CASSRGQGSQPQHF. The CDR3 DNA follows: TGCGCCAGCAGCCGGGGACAGGGGAGTCAGCCCCAGCATTTT.

The V gene is TRBV28, the J gene TRBJ1-5; TRBD1 agrees at 11 bases. CDR1 MDHEN and CDR2 SYDVKM come from the germline V gene. V dropped 2 bases and J dropped 1; count of bases not matched to a gene: 4. The CDR3 has 17 amino acids. CDR3 coding DNA: TGTGCCAGCAGTTTAGGACAGGGGGCAGGGAGCAATCAGCCCCAGCATTTT. As protein: CASSLGQGAGSNQPQHF.

The gene calls are TRBV20-1 and TRBJ2-1; 10 bases are shared with TRBD2. Looked up from germline, CDR1 is DFQATT and CDR2 is SNEGSKA (reference sequence). The CDR3 spans 16 residues. V was clipped by 0 bases and J by 6 bases; unmatched bases: 8. Here the CDR3 DNA reads TGCAGTGCTAGAGATGCCAGCGGGAGGGCCCCCAATGAGCAGTTCTTC. Translated, it gives CSARDASGRAPNEQFF.

This clonotype has a handful of counts. The rearrangement links TRBV28 to TRBJ2-2; perhaps D is TRBD1 or TRBD2 (6 bases each). The germline CDR1 and CDR2 sequences are MDHEN and SYDVKM. The CDR3 consists of 15 residues. The V and J ends lost 8 bases and 6 bases respectively, with 19 bases between them. The DNA for the CDR3 is TGTGCCAGCCTAGGAGGGGGAGCTCCTTCCGGGGAGCTGTTTTTT. Translation: CASLGGGAPSGELFF.

This clonotype was recorded once. This chain links TRBV6-1 with TRBJ2-1, with 7 bases fitting TRBD2. Per the germline V gene, CDR1 is MNHNS and CDR2 is SASEGT. J lost 6 bases, V lost 4 bases, and 6 bases had no gene match. CDR3 length equals 14 residues. CDR3 nucleotides: TGTGCCAGCAGTGTGATGGCGGGAGTCAATGAGCAGTTCTTC. The encoded protein is CASSVMAGVNEQFF.

This clonotype turned up a few times. V is TRBV7-9 and J is TRBJ2-3; TRBD2 agrees at 14 bases. This CDR3 spans 17 amino acids. Germline trimming cut 2 bases from V and 5 bases from J; bases unmatched to any gene: 6. CDR1 is SEHNR and CDR2 is FQNEAQ in the germline V gene (reference sequence). The CDR3 is CASSLTGTSGRGDTQYF. The CDR3 DNA is TGTGCCAGCAGCTTAACAGGGACTAGCGGGAGAGGAGATACGCAGTATTTT.

V usage is TRBV7-9 and J usage is TRBJ2-7; 13 bases agree with TRBD2. Germline V gives CDR1 SEHNR, CDR2 FQNEAQ (reference sequence). The CDR3 is 15 amino acids. V dropped 5 bases and J dropped 6; count of bases not matched to a gene: 7. This chain's CDR3 is CASSTWTSGSFEQYF. The CDR3 DNA sequence: TGTGCCAGCAGCACGTGGACTAGCGGGAGTTTCGAGCAGTACTTC. Combining the CDR3 with reference TRBV7-9 and TRBJ2-7 gives the whole variable domain DTGVSQNPRHKITKRGQNVTFRCDPISEHNRLYWYRQTLGQGPEFLTYFQNEAQLEKSRLLSDRFSAERPKGSFSTLEIQRTEQGDSAMYLCASSTWTSGSFEQYFGPGTRLTVT.

The chain recombines TRBV28 with TRBJ2-7; 8 nucleotides match TRBD2. J gave up 3 bases and V 4 bases, and 5 bases lay outside the gene matches. CDR3 length: 14 residues. Germline CDR1 reads MDHEN; CDR2 reads SYDVKM. CDR3 sequence: CASSSSGRSYEQYF. CDR3 sequence (DNA): TGTGCCAGCAGTTCCAGCGGGAGAAGCTACGAGCAGTACTTC. Variable domain in full (rest from reference TRBV28 and TRBJ2-7): DVKVTQSSRYLVKRTGEKVFLECVQDMDHENMFWYRQDPGLGLRLIYFSYDVKMKEKGDIPEGYSVSREKKERFSLILESASTNQTSMYLCASSSSGRSYEQYFGPGTRLTVT.

The rearrangement links TRBV19 to TRBJ1-1; D gene ambiguous. The CDR3 length is 14 residues. With 8 bases removed from V and 4 bases from J, the gap between germline ends came to 17 bases. Germline V gene data show CDR1 as LNHDA and CDR2 as SQIVND (reference sequence). CDR3 sequence (DNA): TGTGCCAGTCACCACACCCCGGTGATCACTGAAGCTTTCTTT. Amino acids: CASHHTPVITEAFF.

V gene TRBV6-1 combines with J gene TRBJ2-7, with D perhaps being TRBD1 or TRBD2 (6 bases each). This CDR3 spans 13 amino acids. Germline CDR1 is MNHNS and CDR2 is SASEGT. The V and J ends lost 6 bases and 4 bases respectively, with 13 bases between them. The CDR3 protein is CASREGVRYEQYF. The CDR3 nucleotides read TGTGCCAGCAGGGAGGGGGTAAGGTACGAGCAGTACTTC.